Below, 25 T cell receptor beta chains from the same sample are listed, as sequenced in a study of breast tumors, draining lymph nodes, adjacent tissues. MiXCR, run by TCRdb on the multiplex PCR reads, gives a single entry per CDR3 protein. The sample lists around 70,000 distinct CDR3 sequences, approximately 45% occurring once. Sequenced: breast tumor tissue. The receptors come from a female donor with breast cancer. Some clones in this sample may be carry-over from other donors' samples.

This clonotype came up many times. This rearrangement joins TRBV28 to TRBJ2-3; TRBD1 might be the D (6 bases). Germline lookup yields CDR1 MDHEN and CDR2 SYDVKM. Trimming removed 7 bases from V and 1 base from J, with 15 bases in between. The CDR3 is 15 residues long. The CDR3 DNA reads TGTGCCAGCACCCAGGGGTACGGCGGCACAGATACGCAGTATTTT. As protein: CASTQGYGGTDTQYF. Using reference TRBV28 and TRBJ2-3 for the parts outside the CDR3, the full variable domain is DVKVTQSSRYLVKRTGEKVFLECVQDMDHENMFWYRQDPGLGLRLIYFSYDVKMKEKGDIPEGYSVSREKKERFSLILESASTNQTSMYLCASTQGYGGTDTQYFGPGTRLTVL.

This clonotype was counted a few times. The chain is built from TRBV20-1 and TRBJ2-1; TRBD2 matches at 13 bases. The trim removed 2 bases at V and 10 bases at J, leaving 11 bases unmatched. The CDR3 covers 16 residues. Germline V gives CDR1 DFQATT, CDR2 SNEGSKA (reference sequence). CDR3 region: CSARLTSGGGRAEQFF. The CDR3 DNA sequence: TGCAGTGCTAGACTAACTAGCGGGGGGGGGCGGGCAGAGCAGTTCTTC.

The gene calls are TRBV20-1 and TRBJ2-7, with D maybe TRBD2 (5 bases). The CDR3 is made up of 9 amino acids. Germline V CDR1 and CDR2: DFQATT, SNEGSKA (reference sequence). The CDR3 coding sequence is TGCAGAGCGGCCTACGAGCAGTACTTC. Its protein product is CRAAYEQYF.

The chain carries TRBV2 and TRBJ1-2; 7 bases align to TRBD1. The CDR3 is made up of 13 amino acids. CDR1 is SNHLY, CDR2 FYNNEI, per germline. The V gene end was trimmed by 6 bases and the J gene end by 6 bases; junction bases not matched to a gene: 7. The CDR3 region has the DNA TGTGCCAGCAGGGCACAGGGGATCCATGGCTACACCTTC. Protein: CASRAQGIHGYTF.

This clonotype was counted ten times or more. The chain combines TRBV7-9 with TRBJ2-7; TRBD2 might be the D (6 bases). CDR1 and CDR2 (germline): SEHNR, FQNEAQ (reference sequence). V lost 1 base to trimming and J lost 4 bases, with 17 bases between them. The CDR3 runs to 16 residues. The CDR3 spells CASSLGRLALSYEQYF. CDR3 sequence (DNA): TGTGCCAGCAGCTTAGGACGGCTAGCGCTCTCTTACGAGCAGTACTTC.

Here the CDR3 DNA reads TGTGCCAGTAGTGGGGACAGGGGAAGTAATTCACCCCTCCACTTT. Amino acid sequence: CASSGDRGSNSPLHF. The chain has TRBV19 and TRBJ1-6; 10 nucleotides align to TRBD1. Per germline, CDR1 LNHDA and CDR2 SQIVND (reference sequence). This CDR3 comprises 15 residues. V lost 5 bases and J lost 6; bases outside the gene matches: 4.

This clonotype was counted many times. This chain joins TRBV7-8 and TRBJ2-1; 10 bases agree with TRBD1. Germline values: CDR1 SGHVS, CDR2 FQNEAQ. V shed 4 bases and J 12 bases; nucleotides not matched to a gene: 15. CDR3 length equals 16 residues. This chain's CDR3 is CASSSPFRQGAIPQFF. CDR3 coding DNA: TGTGCCAGCAGCTCCCCCTTTCGACAGGGGGCCATTCCGCAGTTCTTC.

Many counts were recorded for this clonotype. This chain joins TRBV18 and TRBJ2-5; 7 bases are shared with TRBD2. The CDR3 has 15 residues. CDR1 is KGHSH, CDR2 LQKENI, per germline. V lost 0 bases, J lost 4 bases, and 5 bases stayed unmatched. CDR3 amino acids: CASSPPGGPLETQYF. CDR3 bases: TGTGCCAGCTCACCACCGGGAGGGCCATTAGAGACCCAGTACTTC.

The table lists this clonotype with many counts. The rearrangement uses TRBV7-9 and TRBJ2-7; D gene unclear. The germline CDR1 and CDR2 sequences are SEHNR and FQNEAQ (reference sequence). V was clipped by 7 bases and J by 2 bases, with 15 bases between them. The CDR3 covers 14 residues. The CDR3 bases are TGTGCCAGCACCTCCTTGGGGATCACCTACGAGCAGTACTTC. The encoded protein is CASTSLGITYEQYF.

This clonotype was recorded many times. CDR3 DNA sequence: TGCAGTGCTATTCAGGCGAGCGGGGGTGACAAAGAGACCCAGTACTTC. It specifies CSAIQASGGDKETQYF. The V gene is TRBV20-1, the J gene TRBJ2-5; 8 nucleotides match TRBD2. The CDR3 has 16 amino acids. CDR1 DFQATT and CDR2 SNEGSKA come from the germline V gene (reference sequence). V shed 4 bases, J shed 3 bases, and the junction held 13 bases outside the gene matches.

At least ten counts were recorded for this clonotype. The CDR3 here is CASSLESSVDNEQFF. As DNA, the CDR3 is TGTGCCAGCAGCTTAGAGTCTAGCGTTGACAATGAGCAGTTCTTC. The J gene is TRBJ2-1, the V gene TRBV7-2; D might be TRBD2 (6 bases). Germline V CDR1 and CDR2: SGHTA, FQGNSA. This CDR3 is 15 amino acids long. V lost 1 base and J 5 bases, leaving 12 bases between the germline ends.

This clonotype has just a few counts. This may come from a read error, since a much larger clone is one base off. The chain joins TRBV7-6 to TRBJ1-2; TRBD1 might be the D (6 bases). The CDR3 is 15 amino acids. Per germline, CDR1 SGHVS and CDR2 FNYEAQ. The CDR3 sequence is CASSLAPRATQGYPF. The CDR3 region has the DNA TGTGCCAGCAGCTTAGCGCCTAGGGCCACACAGGGCTACCCCTTC.

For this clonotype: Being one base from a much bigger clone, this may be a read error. The CDR3 reads CASSPTSVEPYEQYF. The CDR3 DNA follows: TGTGCCAGCTCACCGACTAGCGTGGAACCGTACGAGCAGTACTTC. This sequence joins TRBV18 and TRBJ2-7, with TRBD2 matching 8 bases. The ends lost 3 bases at V and 4 bases at J; junction bases unmatched: 8. The germline gives CDR1 KGHSH, CDR2 LQKENI. This CDR3 contains 15 residues.

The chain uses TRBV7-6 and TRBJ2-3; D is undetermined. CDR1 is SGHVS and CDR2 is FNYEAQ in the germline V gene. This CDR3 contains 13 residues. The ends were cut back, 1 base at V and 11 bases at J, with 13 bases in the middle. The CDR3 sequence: CASSLGQHNEQYF. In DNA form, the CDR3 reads TGTGCCAGCAGCTTAGGGCAGCACAATGAGCAGTATTTT.

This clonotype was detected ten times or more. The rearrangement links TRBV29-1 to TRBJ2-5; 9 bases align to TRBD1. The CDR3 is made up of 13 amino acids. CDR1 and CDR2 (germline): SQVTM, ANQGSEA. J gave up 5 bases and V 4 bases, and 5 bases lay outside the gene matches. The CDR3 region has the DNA TGCAGCGTTGGGGGGACAGGGCGGGAGACCCAGTACTTC. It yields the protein CSVGGTGRETQYF.

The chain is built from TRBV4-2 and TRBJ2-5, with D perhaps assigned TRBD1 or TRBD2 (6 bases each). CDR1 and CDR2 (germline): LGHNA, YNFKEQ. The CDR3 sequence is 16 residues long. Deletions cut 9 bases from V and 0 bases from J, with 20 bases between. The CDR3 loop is CASSRVGGRDQETQYF. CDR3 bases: TGTGCCAGTAGTAGGGTGGGGGGCCGTGACCAAGAGACCCAGTACTTC.

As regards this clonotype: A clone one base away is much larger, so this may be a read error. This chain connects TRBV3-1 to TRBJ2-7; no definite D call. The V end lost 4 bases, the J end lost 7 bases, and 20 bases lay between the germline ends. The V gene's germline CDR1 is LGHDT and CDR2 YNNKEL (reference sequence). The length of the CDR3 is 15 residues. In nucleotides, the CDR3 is TGTGCCAGCAGCCTACAAGCGAGGCCCCTTCTGGAGCAGTACTTC. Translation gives CASSLQARPLLEQYF.

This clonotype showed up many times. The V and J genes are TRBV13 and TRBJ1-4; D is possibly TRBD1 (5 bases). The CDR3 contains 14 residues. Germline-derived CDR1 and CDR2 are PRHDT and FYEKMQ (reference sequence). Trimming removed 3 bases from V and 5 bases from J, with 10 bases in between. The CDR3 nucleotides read TGTGCCAGCAGCTTGCGACAGTACAATGAAAAACTGTTTTTT. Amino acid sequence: CASSLRQYNEKLFF.

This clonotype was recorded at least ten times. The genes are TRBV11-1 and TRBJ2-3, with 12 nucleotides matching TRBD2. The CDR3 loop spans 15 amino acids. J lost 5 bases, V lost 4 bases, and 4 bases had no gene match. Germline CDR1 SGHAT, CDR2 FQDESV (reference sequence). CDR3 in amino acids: CASSSSGGARDTQYF. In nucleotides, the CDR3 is TGTGCCAGCAGCTCTAGCGGGGGGGCCAGAGATACGCAGTATTTT.

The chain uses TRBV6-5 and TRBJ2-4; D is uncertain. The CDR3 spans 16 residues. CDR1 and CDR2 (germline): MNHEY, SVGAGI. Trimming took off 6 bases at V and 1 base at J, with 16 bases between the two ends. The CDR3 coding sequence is TGTGCCAGCAGCCCCCACCCCGCACGGGCCAAAAACATTCAGTACTTC. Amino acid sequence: CASSPHPARAKNIQYF.

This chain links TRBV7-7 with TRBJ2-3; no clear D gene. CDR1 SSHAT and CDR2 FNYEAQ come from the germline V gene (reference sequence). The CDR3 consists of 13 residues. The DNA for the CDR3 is TGTGCTGCCCCTTACCCCCCGCCAGATACGCAGTATTTT. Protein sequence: CAAPYPPPDTQYF.

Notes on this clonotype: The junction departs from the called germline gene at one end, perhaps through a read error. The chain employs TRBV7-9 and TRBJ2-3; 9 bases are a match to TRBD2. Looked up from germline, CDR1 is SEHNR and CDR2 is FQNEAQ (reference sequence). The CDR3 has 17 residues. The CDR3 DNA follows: TGTGCCAGCCGCGGAGGGAGGTTAGCGGGAGCAATAGATCCGCAGTATTTT. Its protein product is CASRGGRLAGAIDPQYF.

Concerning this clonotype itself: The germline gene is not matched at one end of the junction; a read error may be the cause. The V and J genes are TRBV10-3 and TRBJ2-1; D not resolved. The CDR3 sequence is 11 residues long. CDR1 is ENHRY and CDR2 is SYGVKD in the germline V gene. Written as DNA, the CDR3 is TGCGCCACCAGTAAGTACAATGAGCAGTTCTTC. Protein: CATSKYNEQFF.

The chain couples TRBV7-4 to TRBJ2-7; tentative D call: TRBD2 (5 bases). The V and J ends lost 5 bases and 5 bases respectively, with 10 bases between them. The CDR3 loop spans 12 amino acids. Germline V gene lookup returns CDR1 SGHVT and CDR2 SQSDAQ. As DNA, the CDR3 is TGTGCCAGCAGCCGGGATGGGGACGAGCAGTACTTC. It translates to CASSRDGDEQYF.

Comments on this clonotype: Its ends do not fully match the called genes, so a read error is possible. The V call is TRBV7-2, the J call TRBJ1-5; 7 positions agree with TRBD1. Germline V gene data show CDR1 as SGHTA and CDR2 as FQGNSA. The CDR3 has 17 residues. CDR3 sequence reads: CANSLATGQASNQPQHF. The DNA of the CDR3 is TGTGCCAACAGCTTAGCTACAGGACAGGCTAGCAATCAGCCCCAGCATTTT.